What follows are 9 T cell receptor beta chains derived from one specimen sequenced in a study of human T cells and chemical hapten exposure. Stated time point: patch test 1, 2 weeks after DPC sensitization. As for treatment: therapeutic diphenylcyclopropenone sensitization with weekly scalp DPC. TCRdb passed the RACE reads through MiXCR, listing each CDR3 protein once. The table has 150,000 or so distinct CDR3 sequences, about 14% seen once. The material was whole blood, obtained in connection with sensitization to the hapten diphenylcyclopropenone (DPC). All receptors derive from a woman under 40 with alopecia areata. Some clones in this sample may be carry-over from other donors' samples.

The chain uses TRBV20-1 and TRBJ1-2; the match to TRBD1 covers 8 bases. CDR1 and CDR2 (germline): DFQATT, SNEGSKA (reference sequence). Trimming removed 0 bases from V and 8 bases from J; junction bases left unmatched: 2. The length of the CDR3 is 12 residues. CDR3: CSARDGTGGYTF. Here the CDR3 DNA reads TGCAGTGCTAGAGATGGGACAGGCGGCTACACCTTC.

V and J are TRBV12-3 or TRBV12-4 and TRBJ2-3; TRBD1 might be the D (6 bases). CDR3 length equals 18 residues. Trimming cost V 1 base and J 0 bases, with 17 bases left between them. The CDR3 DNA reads TGTGCCAGCAGTTTAGACAGGGTCCCAAATGCTAGCACAGATACGCAGTATTTT. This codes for CASSLDRVPNASTDTQYF.

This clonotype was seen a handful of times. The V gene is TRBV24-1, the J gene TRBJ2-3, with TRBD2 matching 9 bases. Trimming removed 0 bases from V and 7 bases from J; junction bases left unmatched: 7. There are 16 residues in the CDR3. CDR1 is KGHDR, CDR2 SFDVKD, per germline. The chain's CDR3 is CATSDLSLAGSHTQYF. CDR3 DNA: TGTGCCACCAGTGATTTGTCGCTAGCGGGGAGCCATACGCAGTATTTT.

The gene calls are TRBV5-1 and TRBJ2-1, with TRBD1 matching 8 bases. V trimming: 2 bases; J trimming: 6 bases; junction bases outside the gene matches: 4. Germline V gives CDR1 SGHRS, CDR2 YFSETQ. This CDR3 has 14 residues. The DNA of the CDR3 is TGCGCCAGCAGCTTTAGGACAGGGTCCAATGAGCAGTTCTTC. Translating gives CASSFRTGSNEQFF.

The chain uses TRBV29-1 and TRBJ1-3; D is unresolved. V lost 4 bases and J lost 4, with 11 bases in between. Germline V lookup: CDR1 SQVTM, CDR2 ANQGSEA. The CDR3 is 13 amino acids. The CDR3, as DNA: TGCAGCGTTGGCGGAGGGATCGGAAACACCATATATTTT. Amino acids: CSVGGGIGNTIYF.

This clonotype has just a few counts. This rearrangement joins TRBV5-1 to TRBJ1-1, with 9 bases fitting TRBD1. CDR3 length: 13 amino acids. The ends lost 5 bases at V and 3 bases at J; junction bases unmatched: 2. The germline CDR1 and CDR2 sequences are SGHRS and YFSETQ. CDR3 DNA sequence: TGCGCCAGCAGGAGGGACAGGGACACTGAAGCTTTCTTT. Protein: CASRRDRDTEAFF.

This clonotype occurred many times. The CDR3 is CASSSFDTEAFF. The CDR3 coding sequence is TGTGCCAGCAGTTCTTTCGACACTGAAGCTTTCTTT. The chain is built from TRBV28 and TRBJ1-1, with D unresolved. Trimming took 4 bases from V and 3 from J, leaving 6 bases between them. The CDR3 has 12 residues. Germline-derived CDR1 and CDR2 are MDHEN and SYDVKM.

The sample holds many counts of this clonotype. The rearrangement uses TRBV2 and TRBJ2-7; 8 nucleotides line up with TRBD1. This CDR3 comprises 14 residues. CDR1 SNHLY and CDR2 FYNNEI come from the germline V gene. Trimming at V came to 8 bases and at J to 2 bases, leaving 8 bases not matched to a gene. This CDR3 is CASAAGGYTYEQYF. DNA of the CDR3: TGTGCCAGCGCAGCAGGGGGCTATACCTACGAGCAGTACTTC. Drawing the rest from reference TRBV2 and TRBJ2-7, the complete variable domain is EPEVTQTPSHQVTQMGQEVILRCVPISNHLYFYWYRQILGQKVEFLVSFYNNEISEKSEIFDDQFSVERPDGSNFTLKIRSTKLEDSAMYFCASAAGGYTYEQYFGPGTRLTVT.

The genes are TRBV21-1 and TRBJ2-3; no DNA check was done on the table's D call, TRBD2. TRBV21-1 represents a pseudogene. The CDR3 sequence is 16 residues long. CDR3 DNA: TGTGCCAGCAGCAAGGGGACTAGCGGGGGCACAGATACGCAGTATTTT. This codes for CASSKGTSGGTDTQYF.